Described below is a single TCR beta chain sequence and its context. The data stem from a study of graft-versus-host responses after intestinal transplantation. Background on the study: Grafts that recipients had were multivisceral, liver-intestinal, or isolated intestinal transplants.

The length of the CDR3 is 11 residues. Germline values: CDR1 SEHNR, CDR2 FQNEAQ (reference sequence). V lost 5 bases and J lost 6, with 4 bases in between. Using immunoSEQ multiplex PCR, the repertoire was profiled, and TCRdb retains in-frame clones only, with some absent. The data contain roughly 8,000 clones, less than 35% of them singletons. The plating included roughly 200,000 irradiated, violet-dye-labeled stimulator cells together with roughly 200,000 CFSE-labeled responder cells. The chain uses TRBV7-9 and TRBJ2-2; D not certain. Here the sequenced sample was alloreactive CD8+ T cells from a mixed lymphocyte reaction culture, taken before intestinal transplant. The subset is: CFSE-low proliferating T cells sorted from approximately six-day pre-transplant mixed lymphocyte reaction (GvH or HvG direction). The TCR comes from a human patient who received an intestinal transplant. This CDR3 reads CASSPSGELFF. The CDR3 region has the DNA TGTGCCAGCAGCCCCTCCGGGGAGCTGTTTTTT.